The 14 T cell receptor beta chains presented below share a single source sample, sequenced in a study of T-cell reconstitution after alpha-beta-depleted transplantation in children. TCRbeta library construction was performed incorporating unique molecular identifiers. In TCRdb, the PCR reads were re-called with MiXCR into one record per CDR3 protein. The sample includes 450,000 to 600,000 distinct CDR3 sequences, about 31% of them seen just once. The material sequenced was PBMCs from the stem cell graft donor, taken from the stem cell graft. Receptors originate from a human donor who donated a stem cell graft to a child with aplastic anemia.

The V call is TRBV5-1, the J call TRBJ1-2, with a weak D call TRBD1 (5 bases). Per germline, CDR1 SGHRS and CDR2 YFSETQ. V lost 0 bases to trimming and J lost 8 bases, with 11 bases between them. The CDR3 has 13 amino acids. The CDR3 reads CASSLEAGKGYTF. The CDR3 DNA sequence: TGCGCCAGCAGCTTGGAGGCAGGGAAAGGCTACACCTTC.

The V call is TRBV11-2, the J call TRBJ2-3, with D tentatively TRBD2 (6 bases). Trimming shortened V by 4 bases and J by 9 bases, and 20 bases separated the two germline ends. This CDR3 contains 15 residues. Germline V gene lookup returns CDR1 SGHAT and CDR2 FQNNGV. CDR3 residues: CASSSIGTGGRTQYF. The CDR3, as DNA: TGTGCCAGCAGCTCCATAGGGACTGGCGGTCGAACGCAGTATTTT.

V usage is TRBV15 and J usage is TRBJ2-7, with unresolved D. Looked up from germline, CDR1 is LNHNV and CDR2 is YYDKDF (reference sequence). Trimming shortened V by 0 bases and J by 0 bases, and 12 bases separated the two germline ends. This CDR3 comprises 16 residues. CDR3: CATSRDPAVSSYEQYF. The CDR3 nucleotides are TGTGCCACCAGCAGAGATCCGGCGGTTAGCTCCTACGAGCAGTACTTC.

The genes are TRBV18 and TRBJ1-1; D unresolved. Germline V gene sequence: CDR1 KGHSH, CDR2 LQKENI. CDR3 length equals 14 residues. Trimming left V 1 base short and J 7 bases short, with 13 bases between. CDR3 bases: TGTGCCAGCTCACCACGGAGGGTAGTCCATGAAGCTTTCTTT. It specifies CASSPRRVVHEAFF.

The J gene is TRBJ2-3, the V gene TRBV5-1; TRBD1 aligns across 7 bases. The CDR3 spans 15 residues. J gave up 0 bases and V 4 bases, and 5 bases lay outside the gene matches. In germline, CDR1 is SGHRS, CDR2 YFSETQ. The CDR3 sequence is CASSKQGSSTDTQYF. CDR3 sequence (DNA): TGCGCCAGCAGCAAACAGGGGTCTAGCACAGATACGCAGTATTTT. Together with reference TRBV5-1 and TRBJ2-3, the CDR3 gives the full variable domain: KAGVTQTPRYLIKTRGQQVTLSCSPISGHRSVSWYQQTPGQGLQFLFEYFSETQRNKGNFPGRFSGRQFSNSRSEMNVSTLELGDSALYLCASSKQGSSTDTQYFGPGTRLTVL.

The sample holds a few counts of this clonotype. The chain recombines TRBV20-1 with TRBJ2-1; either TRBD1 or TRBD2 may fit D (5 bases each). Germline V gives CDR1 DFQATT, CDR2 SNEGSKA (reference sequence). Trimming took 3 bases from V and 4 from J, leaving 13 bases between them. This CDR3 spans 14 amino acids. The CDR3 region has the DNA TGCAGTGCTAGCCTGGGACGAGATTACAATGAGCAGTTCTTC. It codes for CSASLGRDYNEQFF.

This clonotype came up a few times. V is TRBV29-1 and J is TRBJ2-6, with a tentative D call TRBD2 (6 bases). This CDR3 spans 14 amino acids. Germline V lookup: CDR1 SQVTM, CDR2 ANQGSEA. The V and J ends lost 6 bases and 1 base respectively, with 10 bases between them. The CDR3 sequence is CSVRRDSGANVLTF. The CDR3 region has the DNA TGCAGCGTCCGGAGGGATTCTGGGGCCAACGTCCTGACTTTC.

The chain has TRBV15 and TRBJ2-7; D gene uncertain. CDR1 is LNHNV, CDR2 YYDKDF, per germline (reference sequence). Deletions cut 0 bases from V and 3 bases from J, with 9 bases between. CDR3 length equals 14 residues. The CDR3 DNA reads as TGTGCCACCAGCAGAGACCTCTACATCTACGAGCAGTACGTC. The encoded protein is CATSRDLYIYEQYV.

Comments on this clonotype: One end of the junction fails to match germline, which may point to a read error. The chain employs TRBV7-2 and TRBJ2-7; TRBD2 matches 9 bases. Germline CDR1 reads SGHTA; CDR2 reads FQGNSA. This CDR3 contains 13 residues. The CDR3 DNA sequence: TGTGCCAGCAGCTTAGGATTAGCGGGAGATTTGCACTTC. It encodes CASSLGLAGDLHF.

V is TRBV4-3 and J is TRBJ1-5; 9 nucleotides match TRBD1. V was pared by 0 bases and J by 4 bases, with 7 bases of the junction left unmatched. The germline gives CDR1 LGHNA, CDR2 YSLEER. The CDR3 length is 17 residues. The CDR3 bases are TGCGCCAGCAGCCAAGATCACCACAGGGGGCTTAATCAGCCCCAGCATTTT. Translating it yields CASSQDHHRGLNQPQHF.

The rearrangement joins TRBV20-1 to TRBJ2-5; 8 positions match TRBD2. J lost 5 bases, V lost 3 bases, and 8 bases had no gene match. The CDR3 is 14 residues long. CDR1 DFQATT and CDR2 SNEGSKA come from the germline V gene (reference sequence). In DNA form, the CDR3 reads TGCAGTGCTAGTATTCGGGAGGGCCGGGAGACCCAGTACTTC. Protein product: CSASIREGRETQYF.

The chain joins TRBV29-1 to TRBJ2-6; D perhaps matches TRBD1 (6 bases). The length of the CDR3 is 18 residues. The V end lost 6 bases, the J end lost 0 bases, and 21 bases lay between the germline ends. Germline V CDR1 and CDR2: SQVTM, ANQGSEA. As DNA, the CDR3 is TGCAGCGTGGAAAACAGGGTGCACACCTCCTCTGGGGCCAACGTCCTGACTTTC. The encoded protein is CSVENRVHTSSGANVLTF.

This clonotype turned up a few times. The genes are TRBV5-1 and TRBJ2-3, with 12 positions matching TRBD2. In germline, CDR1 is SGHRS, CDR2 YFSETQ. The CDR3 has 18 residues. J was trimmed by 4 bases and V by 4 bases; bases with no gene match: 13. Written as DNA, the CDR3 is TGCGCCAGCAGCCCCGGACTAGCGGGGATCCTAGGGGCAGATACGCAGTATTTT. Translated, it gives CASSPGLAGILGADTQYF.

This clonotype was counted only a few times. The rearrangement uses TRBV6-5 and TRBJ2-1; D not certain. This CDR3 spans 11 amino acids. The ends were cut back, 6 bases at V and 10 bases at J, with 10 bases in the middle. The germline gives CDR1 MNHEY, CDR2 SVGAGI. CDR3 in DNA: TGTGCCAGCAGAGCTAGATTCGAGCAGTTCTTC. This sequence encodes CASRARFEQFF.